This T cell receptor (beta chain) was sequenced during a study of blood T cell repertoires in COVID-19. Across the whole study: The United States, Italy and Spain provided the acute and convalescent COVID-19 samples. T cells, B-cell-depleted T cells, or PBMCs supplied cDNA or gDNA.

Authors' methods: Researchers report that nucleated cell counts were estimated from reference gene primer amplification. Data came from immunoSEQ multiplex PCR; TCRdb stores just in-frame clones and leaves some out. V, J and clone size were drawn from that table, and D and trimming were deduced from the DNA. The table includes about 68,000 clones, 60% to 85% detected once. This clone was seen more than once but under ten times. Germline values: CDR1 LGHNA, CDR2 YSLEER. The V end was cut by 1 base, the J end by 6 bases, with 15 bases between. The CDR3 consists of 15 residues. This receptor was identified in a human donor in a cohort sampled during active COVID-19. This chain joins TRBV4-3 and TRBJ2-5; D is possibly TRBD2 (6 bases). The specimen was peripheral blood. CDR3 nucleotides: TGCGCCAGCAGCCAAGGGGACTTCGACCGCAAGACCCAGTACTTC. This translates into CASSQGDFDRKTQYF.